The 11 T cell receptor beta chains below all came from one sample that was sequenced in a study of CD8 T cells in ankylosing spondylitis. Study-wide points: It appeared that ankylosing spondylitis blood was characterized by a TCR beta motif of about eight highly homologous variants.

No antigen has been identified for these receptors. TCRdb passed the 5' RACE reads through MiXCR, listing each CDR3 protein once. The top ten hold under 7.5% of the sample, which has just under 550,000 distinct CDR3 sequences, about 12% seen once. Sequencing used blood, either unsorted or a sorted T cell fraction (not recorded which). The receptors come from a male donor with ankylosing spondylitis.

Ten or more counts support this clonotype. The V call is TRBV20-1, the J call TRBJ1-5; perhaps TRBD1 as D (6 bases). Trimming stripped 4 bases from V and 4 bases from J, with 11 bases between. Germline CDR1 and CDR2: DFQATT and SNEGSKA (reference sequence). CDR3 length equals 13 residues. CDR3 protein: CSATGTLNQPQHF. For the CDR3, the DNA is TGCAGTGCTACCGGGACACTTAATCAGCCCCAGCATTTT.

This clonotype was observed at least ten times. The genes are TRBV12-3 or TRBV12-4 and TRBJ2-1, with D hard to call. CDR3 length equals 13 residues. Trimming took 0 bases from V and 12 from J, leaving 12 bases between them. The CDR3 spells CASSLALSLRQFF. The CDR3 DNA follows: TGTGCCAGCAGTTTAGCGCTATCCCTCCGGCAGTTCTTC.

This chain connects TRBV11-2 to TRBJ2-1; TRBD1 aligns across 9 bases. Losses at the gene ends were 5 bases for V and 2 bases for J; bases not matched to a gene: 10. This CDR3 comprises 17 residues. The germline gives CDR1 SGHAT, CDR2 FQNNGV. The CDR3 bases are TGTGCCAGCAGCATGGACAGGGGTCGGCTTACCTACAATGAGCAGTTCTTC. It translates to CASSMDRGRLTYNEQFF.

This clonotype came up a few times. The rearrangement uses TRBV6-1 and TRBJ2-5; TRBD2 is a possible D gene (5 bases). Germline V gives CDR1 MNHNS, CDR2 SASEGT. Trimming removed 4 bases at V and 5 bases at J, with 17 bases between. The CDR3 spans 15 residues. CDR3: CASSAPGREGETQYF. CDR3 nucleotide sequence: TGTGCCAGCAGTGCTCCTGGGAGAGAAGGGGAGACCCAGTACTTC.

The rearrangement uses TRBV3-1 and TRBJ2-1; maybe TRBD2 (6 bases). V was pared by 0 bases and J by 4 bases, with 13 bases between. The CDR3 loop spans 16 amino acids. Germline assignment: CDR1 LGHDT and CDR2 YNNKEL (reference sequence). The CDR3 protein is CASSQDLGGIYNEQFF. The CDR3 bases are TGTGCCAGCAGCCAAGATCTTGGAGGGATTTACAATGAGCAGTTCTTC.

In its sample, this clonotype was seen many times. The rearrangement uses TRBV3-1 and TRBJ1-5; 7 bases match TRBD1. Germline assignment: CDR1 LGHDT and CDR2 YNNKEL (reference sequence). The CDR3 has 14 residues. The V and J ends lost 1 base and 5 bases, in that order; junction bases with no gene match: 2. CDR3 in DNA: TGTGCCAGCAGCCAAGGACAGGGACATCAGCCCCAGCATTTT. Its translation: CASSQGQGHQPQHF.

V gene TRBV5-1 combines with J gene TRBJ2-7; TRBD1 matches 9 bases. The V gene's germline CDR1 is SGHRS and CDR2 YFSETQ. The length of the CDR3 is 16 residues. V trimming: 4 bases; J trimming: 0 bases; junction bases outside the gene matches: 8. CDR3 amino acids: CASSLEPGQGSYEQYF. The CDR3 DNA follows: TGCGCCAGCAGCCTGGAGCCGGGACAGGGCTCCTACGAGCAGTACTTC.

This clonotype was counted only a few times. V usage is TRBV2 and J usage is TRBJ1-1; no clear D gene. Looked up from germline, CDR1 is SNHLY and CDR2 is FYNNEI. Trimming removed 8 bases from V and 4 bases from J, with 8 bases in between. This CDR3 region has 11 residues. This CDR3 reads CASAEGTEAFF. Written as DNA, the CDR3 is TGTGCCAGCGCCGAGGGCACTGAAGCTTTCTTT.

J is TRBJ1-1 and V is TRBV6-1; the D is unclear. The CDR3 is 13 amino acids. The V end lost 7 bases, the J end lost 3 bases, and 12 bases lay between the germline ends. Germline V gives CDR1 MNHNS, CDR2 SASEGT. CDR3 in DNA: TGTGCCAGCATTCCACAGCTTGACACTGAAGCTTTCTTT. It translates to CASIPQLDTEAFF.

This clonotype was seen at least ten times. The chain combines TRBV24-1 with TRBJ1-1; D perhaps matches TRBD1 (5 bases). In germline, CDR1 is KGHDR, CDR2 SFDVKD. V dropped 5 bases and J dropped 4 bases, with 13 bases sitting between them. The CDR3 is made up of 14 amino acids. CDR3 residues: CATSGGVGGTEAFF. The DNA for the CDR3 is TGTGCCACCAGTGGGGGGGTTGGGGGCACTGAAGCTTTCTTT.

The CDR3 DNA follows: TGTGCCAGCAGCTTAGCGAGCGCTAACTATGGCTACACCTTC. This translates into CASSLASANYGYTF. V usage is TRBV7-8 and J usage is TRBJ1-2; the D is unclear. The CDR3 sequence is 14 residues long. V was trimmed by 0 bases and J by 0 bases, leaving 5 bases between them. Germline CDR1 SGHVS, CDR2 FQNEAQ.